These T cell receptor beta chains were read from a single sample in a study of T cells after yellow fever vaccination. MiXCR, applied by TCRdb to the 5' RACE reads, yields one record per CDR3 protein. The table has about 320,000 distinct CDR3 sequences, over 8.5% seen once. This sample comprised CD4+ T cells sorted from PBMCs, obtained 45 days after the yellow fever booster vaccination. These receptors came from a man in his late teens or twenties who received the YFV17D yellow fever vaccine. CDR3s include the opening cysteine and the closing phenylalanine or tryptophan. A D gene is named only where the DNA matches it firmly. Not all rows give a size; the values are once, few, many and, for expanded clones, a class.

v_gene	d_gene	j_gene	abundance	CDR3aa	CDR3nt
TRBV7-2	-	TRBJ2-1	few	CASSQIWANNEQFF	TGTGCCAGCAGCCAAATCTGGGCGAACAATGAGCAGTTCTTC
TRBV6-5	-	TRBJ1-6	few	CASSYRVRNSPLHF	TGTGCCAGCAGTTACAGGGTCAGGAATTCACCCCTCCACTTT
TRBV18	TRBD1	TRBJ2-5	-	CASSPGQKETQYF	TGTGCCAGCTCACCGGGACAGAAAGAGACCCAGTACTTC
TRBV29-1	TRBD1	TRBJ1-4	-	CSVSRTGEEKLFF	TGCAGCGTTTCAAGGACAGGGGAGGAAAAACTGTTTTTT
TRBV11-2	-	TRBJ1-2	-	CASSLSWSSYGYTF	TGTGCCAGCAGCCTTAGTTGGTCAAGCTATGGCTACACCTTC
TRBV6-5	TRBD1	TRBJ2-2	few	CASRDRVDGELFF	TGTGCCAGCCGGGACAGGGTTGACGGGGAGCTGTTTTTT
TRBV6-4	-	TRBJ2-1	few	CASSDYGRSNEQFF	TGTGCCAGCAGTGACTATGGGCGTTCCAATGAGCAGTTCTTC
TRBV19	TRBD1	TRBJ2-2	few	CASSIWGQGIGELFF	TGTGCCAGTAGTATATGGGGACAGGGGATCGGGGAGCTGTTTTTT
TRBV7-9	-	TRBJ2-1	many	CASSSIRGGQFF	TGTGCCAGCAGCTCCATAAGGGGAGGGCAGTTCTTC
TRBV5-6	-	TRBJ1-1	-	CASSLDIGNTEAFF	TGTGCCAGCAGCTTGGATATAGGGAACACTGAAGCTTTCTTT
TRBV28	TRBD2	TRBJ2-4	many	CASSSSVGRGGNIQYF	TGTGCCAGCAGTTCATCGGTGGGGCGGGGGGGAAACATTCAGTACTTC
TRBV2	-	TRBJ1-1	-	CASRVETAEAFF	TGTGCCAGCCGGGTCGAAACAGCTGAAGCTTTCTTT
TRBV19	-	TRBJ1-1	once	CASHRSGTSGRTEAFF	TGTGCCAGCCATAGGTCCGGGACGTCAGGTAGGACTGAAGCTTTCTTT
TRBV5-1	TRBD1	TRBJ2-2	few	CASSSQGARTGELFF	TGCGCCAGCAGTTCGCAGGGGGCGCGTACCGGGGAGCTGTTTTTT
TRBV5-4	TRBD2	TRBJ2-7	many	CASSLGGTSQIEQYF	TGTGCCAGCAGCTTGGGCGGGACTAGCCAGATCGAGCAGTACTTC
TRBV27	-	TRBJ1-4	few	CASRRGIHEKLFF	TGTGCCAGCAGGAGGGGGATTCATGAAAAACTGTTTTTT
TRBV10-3	TRBD2	TRBJ2-1	many	CATGLAGGLSSYNEQFF	TGTGCCACGGGACTAGCGGGGGGCCTGAGCTCCTACAATGAGCAGTTCTTC
TRBV24-1	-	TRBJ2-5	many	CATSDPTGAEETQYF	TGTGCCACCAGTGATCCAACGGGGGCCGAGGAGACCCAGTACTTC
TRBV5-1	TRBD1	TRBJ2-7	-	CASSDPGQSSYEQYF	TGCGCCAGCAGTGACCCGGGACAGAGCTCCTACGAGCAGTACTTC
TRBV9	TRBD1	TRBJ2-5	-	CASSLGTGFETQYF	TGTGCCAGCAGCCTCGGGACAGGGTTTGAGACCCAGTACTTC
TRBV20-1	TRBD2	TRBJ2-5	-	CSASRGDQETQYF	TGCAGTGCTAGTCGGGGGGACCAAGAGACCCAGTACTTC
TRBV4-1	-	TRBJ1-1	-	CASSRAGQGLDEAFF	TGCGCCAGCAGCCGCGCGGGCCAGGGGCTGGATGAAGCTTTCTTT
TRBV7-9	-	TRBJ2-2	-	CASSFSHGELFF	TGTGCCAGCAGCTTTTCGCACGGGGAGCTGTTTTTT
TRBV20-1	-	TRBJ2-7	many	CSASQQRSSSYEQYF	TGCAGTGCTAGTCAACAGCGTTCGAGCTCCTACGAGCAGTACTTC
TRBV10-3	TRBD2	TRBJ2-2	-	CAISIAGENTGELFF	TGTGCCATCAGTATAGCGGGGGAGAACACCGGGGAGCTGTTTTTT
TRBV5-1	-	TRBJ2-3	few	CASSLGQEGDTQYF	TGCGCCAGCAGCTTGGGACAGGAAGGAGATACGCAGTATTTT
TRBV4-2	TRBD1	TRBJ2-3	few	CASSQTGTGVGDTQYF	TGTGCCAGCAGCCAGACCGGGACAGGGGTTGGGGATACGCAGTATTTT
TRBV7-2	-	TRBJ1-2	-	CASSFDGGNYGYTF	TGTGCCAGCAGCTTTGACGGGGGGAACTATGGCTACACCTTC